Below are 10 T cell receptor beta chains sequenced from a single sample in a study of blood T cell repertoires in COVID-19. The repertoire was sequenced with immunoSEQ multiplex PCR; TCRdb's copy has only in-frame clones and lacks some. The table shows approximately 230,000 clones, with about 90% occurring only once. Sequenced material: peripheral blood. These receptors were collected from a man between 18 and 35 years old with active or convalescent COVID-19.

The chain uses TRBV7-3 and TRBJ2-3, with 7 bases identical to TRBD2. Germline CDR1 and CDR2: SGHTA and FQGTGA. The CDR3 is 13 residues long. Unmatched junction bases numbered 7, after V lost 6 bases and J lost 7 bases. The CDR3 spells CASSRGGINTQYF. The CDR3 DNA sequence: TGTGCCAGCAGTAGGGGAGGGATTAATACGCAGTATTTT.

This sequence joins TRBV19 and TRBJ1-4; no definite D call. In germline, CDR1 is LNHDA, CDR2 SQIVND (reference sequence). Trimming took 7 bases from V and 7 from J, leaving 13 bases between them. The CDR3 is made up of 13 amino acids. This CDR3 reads CASMGLRGEKLFF. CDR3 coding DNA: TGTGCCAGTATGGGGTTGCGGGGTGAAAAACTGTTTTTT. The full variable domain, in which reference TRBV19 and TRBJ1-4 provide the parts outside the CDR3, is DGGITQSPKYLFRKEGQNVTLSCEQNLNHDAMYWYRQDPGQGLRLIYYSQIVNDFQKGDIAEGYSVSREKKESFPLTVTSAQKNPTAFYLCASMGLRGEKLFFGSGTQLSVL.

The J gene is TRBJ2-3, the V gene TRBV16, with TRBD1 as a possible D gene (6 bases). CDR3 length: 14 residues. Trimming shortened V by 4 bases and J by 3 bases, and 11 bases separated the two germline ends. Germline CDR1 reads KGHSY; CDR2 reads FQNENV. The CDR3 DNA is TGTGCCAGCAGCCCTAACAGGGTTACAGATACGCAGTATTTT. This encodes CASSPNRVTDTQYF.

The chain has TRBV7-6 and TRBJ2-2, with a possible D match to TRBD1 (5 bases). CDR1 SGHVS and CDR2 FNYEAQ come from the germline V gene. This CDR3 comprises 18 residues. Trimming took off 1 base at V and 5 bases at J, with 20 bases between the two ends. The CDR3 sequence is CASSLEVVQGINTGELFF. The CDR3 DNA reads TGTGCCAGCAGCTTAGAGGTCGTGCAGGGAATAAATACCGGGGAGCTGTTTTTT. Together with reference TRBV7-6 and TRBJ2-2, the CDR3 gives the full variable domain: GAGVSQSPRYKVTKRGQDVALRCDPISGHVSLYWYRQALGQGPEFLTYFNYEAQQDKSGLPNDRFSAERPEGSISTLTIQRTEQRDSAMYRCASSLEVVQGINTGELFFGEGSRLTVL.

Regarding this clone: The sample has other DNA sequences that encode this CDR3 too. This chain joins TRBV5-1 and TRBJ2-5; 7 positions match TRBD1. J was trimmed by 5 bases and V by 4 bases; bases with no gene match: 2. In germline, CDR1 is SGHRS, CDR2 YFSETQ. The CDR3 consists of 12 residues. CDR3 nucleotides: TGCGCCAGCAGCCTGACAGGGGAGACCCAGTACTTC. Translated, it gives CASSLTGETQYF.

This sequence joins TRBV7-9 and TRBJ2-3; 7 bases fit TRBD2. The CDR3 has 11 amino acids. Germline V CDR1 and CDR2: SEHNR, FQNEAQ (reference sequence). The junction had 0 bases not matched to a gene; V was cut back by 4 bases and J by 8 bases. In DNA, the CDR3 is TGTGCCAGCAGCTCGGGGGGTACGCAGTATTTT. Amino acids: CASSSGGTQYF.

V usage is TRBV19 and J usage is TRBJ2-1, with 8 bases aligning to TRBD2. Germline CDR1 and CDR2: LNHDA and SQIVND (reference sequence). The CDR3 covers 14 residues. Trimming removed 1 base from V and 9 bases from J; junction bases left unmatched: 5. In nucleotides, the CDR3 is TGTGCCAGTAGTATAGCGGGAGGGCCTGGTGAGCAGTTCTTC. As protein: CASSIAGGPGEQFF.

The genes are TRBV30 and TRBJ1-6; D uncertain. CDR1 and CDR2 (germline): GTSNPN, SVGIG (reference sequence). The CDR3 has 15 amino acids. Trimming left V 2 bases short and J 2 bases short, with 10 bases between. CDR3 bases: TGTGCCTGGAGTACCTTAGAGACCTATAATTCACCCCTCCACTTT. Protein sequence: CAWSTLETYNSPLHF.

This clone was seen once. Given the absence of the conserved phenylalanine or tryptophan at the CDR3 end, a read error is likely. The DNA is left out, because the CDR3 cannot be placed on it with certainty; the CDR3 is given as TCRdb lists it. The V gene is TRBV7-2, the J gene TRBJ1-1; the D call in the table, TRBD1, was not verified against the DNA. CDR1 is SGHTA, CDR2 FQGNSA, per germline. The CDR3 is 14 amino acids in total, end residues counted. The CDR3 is CASSHIEQGLSVSG.

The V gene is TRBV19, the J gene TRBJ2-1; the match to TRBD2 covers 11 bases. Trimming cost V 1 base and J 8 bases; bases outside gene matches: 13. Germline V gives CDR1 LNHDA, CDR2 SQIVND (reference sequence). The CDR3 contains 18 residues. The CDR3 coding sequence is TGTGCCAGTAGTATAGGGGGTAGCGGGAGGGCCCCGCGCGATGAGCAGTTCTTC. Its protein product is CASSIGGSGRAPRDEQFF.